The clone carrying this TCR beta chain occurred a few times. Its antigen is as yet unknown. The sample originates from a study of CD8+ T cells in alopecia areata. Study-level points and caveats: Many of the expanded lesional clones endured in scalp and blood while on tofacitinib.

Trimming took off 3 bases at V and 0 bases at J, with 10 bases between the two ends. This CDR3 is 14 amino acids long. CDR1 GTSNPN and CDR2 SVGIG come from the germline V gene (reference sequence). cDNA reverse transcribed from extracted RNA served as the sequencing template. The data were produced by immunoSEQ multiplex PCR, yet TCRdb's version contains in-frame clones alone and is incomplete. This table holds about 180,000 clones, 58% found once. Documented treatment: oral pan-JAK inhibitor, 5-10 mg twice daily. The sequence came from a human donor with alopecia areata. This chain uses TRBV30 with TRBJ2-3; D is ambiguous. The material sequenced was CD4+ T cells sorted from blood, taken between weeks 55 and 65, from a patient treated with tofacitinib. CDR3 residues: CAWRNGPSTDTQYF. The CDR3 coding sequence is TGTGCCTGGAGAAATGGTCCTAGCACAGATACGCAGTATTTT.